A selection of T cell receptor beta chains follows, all from one sample in a study of blood T cell repertoires in COVID-19. The assay was immunoSEQ multiplex PCR, and TCRdb's table has in-frame clones only and misses some. The table lists 200,000 to 250,000 clones, around 86% of them singletons. Material: peripheral blood. These TCRs come from a man at least 80 years old with acute or convalescent COVID-19. The CDR3 runs from the conserved cysteine through the conserved F or W. A D gene is named only where the DNA matches it firmly. Some rows mark clone size as missing; the rest say once, few, many or name a class of expanded clone.

v_call: TRBV15; clone_size: .; d_call: .; j_call: TRBJ1-4; cdr3_nt: TGTGCCACCAGCACCGCACAAGTTAATGAAAAACTGTTTTTT; cdr3_aa: CATSTAQVNEKLFF
v_call: TRBV24-1; clone_size: .; d_call: .; j_call: TRBJ2-3; cdr3_nt: TGTGCCACCAGTGATCCAGGGGTAAACACAGATACGCAGTATTTT; cdr3_aa: CATSDPGVNTDTQYF
v_call: TRBV6-2/TRBV6-3; clone_size: .; d_call: .; j_call: TRBJ2-1; cdr3_nt: TGTGCCAGCAGCCCTATCTCTGGAACTACTGGTGAGCAGTTCTTC; cdr3_aa: CASSPISGTTGEQFF
v_call: TRBV28; clone_size: .; d_call: .; j_call: TRBJ1-1; cdr3_nt: TGTGCCAGCAGAAGAGACAGAAACACTGAAGCTTTCTTT; cdr3_aa: CASRRDRNTEAFF
v_call: TRBV7-7; clone_size: once; d_call: .; j_call: TRBJ2-1; cdr3_nt: TGTGCTAGCAGCTTAGACAGTCACAATGAGCAGTTCTTC; cdr3_aa: CASSLDSHNEQFF
v_call: TRBV11-2; clone_size: .; d_call: TRBD1; j_call: TRBJ1-1; cdr3_nt: TGTGCCAGCAGCTTAGGCAGGGGGCCCGCTGAAGCTTTCTTT; cdr3_aa: CASSLGRGPAEAFF
v_call: TRBV7-9; clone_size: .; d_call: TRBD1; j_call: TRBJ1-1; cdr3_nt: TGTGCCAGCATGGAGGGGGCGAACACTGAAGCTTTCTTT; cdr3_aa: CASMEGANTEAFF
v_call: TRBV14; clone_size: .; d_call: .; j_call: TRBJ2-7; cdr3_nt: TGTGCCAGCAGCCAACAGACAGTGAGCTCCTACGAGCAGTACTTC; cdr3_aa: CASSQQTVSSYEQYF
v_call: TRBV11-3; clone_size: .; d_call: .; j_call: TRBJ2-1; cdr3_nt: TGTGCCAGCAGCTTAGATTCGGCGGGGACGCGGGGCAATGAGCAGTTCTTC; cdr3_aa: CASSLDSAGTRGNEQFF
v_call: TRBV13; clone_size: .; d_call: TRBD1; j_call: TRBJ1-2; cdr3_nt: TGTGCCAGCAGCTCCCCTGGACAGGGTCTTTCTAACTATGGCTACACCTTC; cdr3_aa: CASSSPGQGLSNYGYTF
v_call: TRBV9; clone_size: .; d_call: .; j_call: TRBJ2-7; cdr3_nt: TGTGCCAGCAGCGTAGGCAGGGGCTCCTACGAGCAGTACTTC; cdr3_aa: CASSVGRGSYEQYF
v_call: TRBV7-3; clone_size: .; d_call: .; j_call: TRBJ2-3; cdr3_nt: TGTGCCAGCAGCTTGGTTCCGGACAGATACACAGATACGCAGTATTTT; cdr3_aa: CASSLVPDRYTDTQYF
v_call: TRBV6-1; clone_size: .; d_call: TRBD2; j_call: TRBJ2-4; cdr3_nt: TGTGCCAGCAGTGATTGGGGGGGAGGCATTCAGTACTTC; cdr3_aa: CASSDWGGGIQYF
v_call: TRBV24-1; clone_size: .; d_call: TRBD1; j_call: TRBJ2-7; cdr3_nt: TGTGCCACCAGTGATGGGACAGGGCTCGAGCAGTACTTC; cdr3_aa: CATSDGTGLEQYF
v_call: TRBV5-1; clone_size: .; d_call: TRBD1; j_call: TRBJ2-1; cdr3_nt: TGCGCCAGCAGCCCTCGCCCCCCGGGACAGGGTCTTTACAATGAGCAGTTCTTC; cdr3_aa: CASSPRPPGQGLYNEQFF
v_call: TRBV10-3; clone_size: .; d_call: .; j_call: TRBJ2-7; cdr3_nt: TGTGCCACTATCGACTTGGTGGGGGGCGAGCAGTACTTC; cdr3_aa: CATIDLVGGEQYF